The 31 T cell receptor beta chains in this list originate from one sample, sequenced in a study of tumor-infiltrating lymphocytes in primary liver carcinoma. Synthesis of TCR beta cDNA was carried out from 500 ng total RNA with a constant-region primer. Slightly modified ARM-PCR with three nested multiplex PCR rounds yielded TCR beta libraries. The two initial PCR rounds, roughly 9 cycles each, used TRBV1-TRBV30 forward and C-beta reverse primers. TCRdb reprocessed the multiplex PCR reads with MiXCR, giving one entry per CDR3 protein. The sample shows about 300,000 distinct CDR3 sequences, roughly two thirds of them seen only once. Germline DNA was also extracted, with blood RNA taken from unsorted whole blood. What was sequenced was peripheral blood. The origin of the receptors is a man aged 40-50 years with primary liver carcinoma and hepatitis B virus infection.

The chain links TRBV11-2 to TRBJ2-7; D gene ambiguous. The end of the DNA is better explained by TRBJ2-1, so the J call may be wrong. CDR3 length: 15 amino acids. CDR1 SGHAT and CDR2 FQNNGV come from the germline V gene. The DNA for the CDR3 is TGTGCCAGCAGCTTAATCTTAGGATCAGCAAACGAGCAGTTCTTC. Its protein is CASSLILGSANEQFF.

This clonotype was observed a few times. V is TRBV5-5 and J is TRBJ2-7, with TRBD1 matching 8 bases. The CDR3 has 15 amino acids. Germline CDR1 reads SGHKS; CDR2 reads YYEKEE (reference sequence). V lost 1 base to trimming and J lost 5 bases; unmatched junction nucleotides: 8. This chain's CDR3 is CASSLRRDRYNEQYF. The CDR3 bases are TGTGCCAGCAGCTTGCGCCGGGACAGGTACAACGAGCAGTACTTC.

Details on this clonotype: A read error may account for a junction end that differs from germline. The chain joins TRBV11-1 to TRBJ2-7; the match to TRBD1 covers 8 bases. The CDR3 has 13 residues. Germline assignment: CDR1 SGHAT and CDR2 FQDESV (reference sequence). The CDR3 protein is CASSVDRVREQYF. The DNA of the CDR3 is TGTGCCAGCAGCGTGGACAGGGTGAGGGAGCAGTACTTT.

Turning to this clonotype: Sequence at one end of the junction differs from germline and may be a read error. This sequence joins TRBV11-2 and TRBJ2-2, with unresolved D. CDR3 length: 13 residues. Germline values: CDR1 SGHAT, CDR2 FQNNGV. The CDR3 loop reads CANSSEAAGELFF. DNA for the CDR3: TGTGCCAACAGCTCAGAAGCAGCCGGGGAGCTGTTTTTT.

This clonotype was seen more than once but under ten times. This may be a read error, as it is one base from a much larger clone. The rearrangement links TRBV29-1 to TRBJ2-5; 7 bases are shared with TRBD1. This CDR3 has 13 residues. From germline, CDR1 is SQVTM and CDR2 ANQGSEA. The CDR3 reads CGVRQGSEETQYF. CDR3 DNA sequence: TGCGGCGTTCGACAGGGTTCGGAGGAGACCCAGTACTTC.

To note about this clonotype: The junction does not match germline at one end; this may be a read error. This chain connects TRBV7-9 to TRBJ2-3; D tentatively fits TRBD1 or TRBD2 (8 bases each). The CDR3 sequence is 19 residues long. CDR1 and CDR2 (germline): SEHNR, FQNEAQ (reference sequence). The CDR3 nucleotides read TGTGCTAGCAGCCCGGGACAGGCGGTCGTTAGCGGGAAGACAGATACGCAGTATTTT. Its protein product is CASSPGQAVVSGKTDTQYF.

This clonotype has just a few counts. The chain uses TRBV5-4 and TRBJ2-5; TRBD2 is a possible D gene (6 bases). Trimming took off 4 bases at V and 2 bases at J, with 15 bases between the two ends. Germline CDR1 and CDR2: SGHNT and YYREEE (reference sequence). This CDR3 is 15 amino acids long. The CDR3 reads CASSARSSVQETQYF. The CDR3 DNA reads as TGTGCCAGCAGCGCCCGGTCTAGCGTTCAAGAGACCCAGTACTTC.

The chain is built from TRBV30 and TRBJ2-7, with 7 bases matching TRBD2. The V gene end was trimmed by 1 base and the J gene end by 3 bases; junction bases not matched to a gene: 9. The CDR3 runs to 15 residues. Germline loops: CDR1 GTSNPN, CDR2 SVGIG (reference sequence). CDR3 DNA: TGTGCCTGGAGTGACGGACTAACGGGAGGCTACGAGCAGTACTTC. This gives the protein CAWSDGLTGGYEQYF.

The DNA for the CDR3 is TGTGCCAGCAGTGGGGGCCGTGGAGGGGTCGGGGTGAGGACCGGGGAGCTGTTTTTT. Protein product: CASSGGRGGVGVRTGELFF. The chain links TRBV28 to TRBJ2-2, with D possibly called TRBD1 or TRBD2 (6 bases each). The germline gives CDR1 MDHEN, CDR2 SYDVKM. This CDR3 contains 19 residues. Trimming stripped 5 bases from V and 5 bases from J, with 27 bases between.

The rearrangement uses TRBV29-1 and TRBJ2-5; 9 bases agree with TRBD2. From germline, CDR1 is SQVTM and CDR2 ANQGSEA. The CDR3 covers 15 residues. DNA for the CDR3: TGCATCGTCCGGTGGGCGGGAGGGCAACAAGAGACCCAGTACTTC. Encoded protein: CIVRWAGGQQETQYF.

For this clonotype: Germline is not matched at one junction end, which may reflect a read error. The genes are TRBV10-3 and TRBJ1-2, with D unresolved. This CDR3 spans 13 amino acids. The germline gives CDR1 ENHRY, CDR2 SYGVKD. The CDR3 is CAISEGSSSGYIF. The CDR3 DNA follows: TGTGCCATCAGTGAGGGCAGTTCTAGCGGCTACATCTTC.

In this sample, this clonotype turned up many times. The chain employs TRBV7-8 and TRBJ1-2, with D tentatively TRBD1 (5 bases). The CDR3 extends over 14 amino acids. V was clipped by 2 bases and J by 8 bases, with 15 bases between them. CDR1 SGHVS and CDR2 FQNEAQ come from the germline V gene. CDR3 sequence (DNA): TGTGCCAGCAGCTTAAGAGGGGAGCTTGGCGGCTACACCTTC. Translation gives CASSLRGELGGYTF.

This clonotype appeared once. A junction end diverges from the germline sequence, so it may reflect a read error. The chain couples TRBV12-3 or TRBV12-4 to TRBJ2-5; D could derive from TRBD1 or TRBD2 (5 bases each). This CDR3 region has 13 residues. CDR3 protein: CACSLWGTEIQYF. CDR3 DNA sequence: TGTGCCTGCAGTTTATGGGGGACGGAGATCCAGTACTTC.

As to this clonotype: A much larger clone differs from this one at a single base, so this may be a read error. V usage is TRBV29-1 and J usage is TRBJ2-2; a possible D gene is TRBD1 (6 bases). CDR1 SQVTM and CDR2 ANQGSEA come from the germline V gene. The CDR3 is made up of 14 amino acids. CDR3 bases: TGCAGCGGGATGGCCACCAGGGGCACCAGGGAGCTGTTTTTT. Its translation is CSGMATRGTRELFF.

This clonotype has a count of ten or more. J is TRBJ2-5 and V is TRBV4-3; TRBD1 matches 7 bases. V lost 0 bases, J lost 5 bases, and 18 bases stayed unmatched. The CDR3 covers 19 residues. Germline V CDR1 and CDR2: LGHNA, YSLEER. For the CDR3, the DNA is TGCGCCAGCAGCCAAGATTGGCCAGGGGGTCCAGAAAGGGGGGAGACCCAGTACTTC. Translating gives CASSQDWPGGPERGETQYF.

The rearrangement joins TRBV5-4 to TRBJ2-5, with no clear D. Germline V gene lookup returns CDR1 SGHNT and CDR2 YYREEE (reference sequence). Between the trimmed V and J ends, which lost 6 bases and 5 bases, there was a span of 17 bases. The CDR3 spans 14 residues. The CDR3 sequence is CASIPLRGWETQYF. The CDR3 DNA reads TGTGCCAGCATCCCTCTACGAGGCTGGGAGACCCAGTACTTC.

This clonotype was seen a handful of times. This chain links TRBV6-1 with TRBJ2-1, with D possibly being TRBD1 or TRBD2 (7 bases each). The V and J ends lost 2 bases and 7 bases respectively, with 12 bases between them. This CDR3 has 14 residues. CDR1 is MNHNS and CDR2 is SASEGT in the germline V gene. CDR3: CASSERQGGNEQFF. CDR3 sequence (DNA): TGTGCCAGCAGTGAAAGACAGGGAGGGAATGAGCAGTTCTTC.

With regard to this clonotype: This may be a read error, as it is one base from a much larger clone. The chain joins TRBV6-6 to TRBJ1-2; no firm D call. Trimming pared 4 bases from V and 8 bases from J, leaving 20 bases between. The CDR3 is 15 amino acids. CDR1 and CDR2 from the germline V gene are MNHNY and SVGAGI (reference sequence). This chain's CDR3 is CASSSGFGLRWGYTF. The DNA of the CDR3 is TGTGCCAGCAGTTCAGGTTTTGGCCTAAGGTGGGGCTACACCTTC.

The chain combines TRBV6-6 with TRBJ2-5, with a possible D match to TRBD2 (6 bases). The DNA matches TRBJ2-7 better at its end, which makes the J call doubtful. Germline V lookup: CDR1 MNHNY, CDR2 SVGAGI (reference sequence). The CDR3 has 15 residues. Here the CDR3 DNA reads TGTGCCAGCAGTTACTCTTCATGGGGGGCCTACGAGCAGTACTTC. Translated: CASSYSSWGAYEQYF.

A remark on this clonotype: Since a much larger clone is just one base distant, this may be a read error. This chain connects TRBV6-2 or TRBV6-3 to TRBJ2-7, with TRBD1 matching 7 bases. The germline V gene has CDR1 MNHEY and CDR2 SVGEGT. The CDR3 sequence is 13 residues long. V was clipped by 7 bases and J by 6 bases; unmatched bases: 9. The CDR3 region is CASKTGYSREQYF. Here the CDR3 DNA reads TGTGCCAGCAAGACAGGGTATTCACGCGAGCAGTACTTC.

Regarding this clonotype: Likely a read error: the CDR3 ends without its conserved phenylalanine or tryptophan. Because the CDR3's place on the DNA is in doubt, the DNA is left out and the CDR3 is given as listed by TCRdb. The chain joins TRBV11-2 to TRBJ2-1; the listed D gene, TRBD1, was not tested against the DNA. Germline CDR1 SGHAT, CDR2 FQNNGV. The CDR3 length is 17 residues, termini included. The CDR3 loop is CASNALTALSSYNEQFL.

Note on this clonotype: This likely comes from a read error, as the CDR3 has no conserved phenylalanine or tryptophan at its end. This chain's CDR3 is CAISESSGDNGYTS. The CDR3 DNA reads as TGTGCCATCAGTGAGTCGTCAGGGGACAATGGCTACACCTCC. The chain has TRBV10-3 and TRBJ1-2; perhaps TRBD1 as D (6 bases). Trimming pared 0 bases from V and 6 bases from J, leaving 11 bases between. In germline, CDR1 is ENHRY, CDR2 SYGVKD. CDR3 length: 14 amino acids.

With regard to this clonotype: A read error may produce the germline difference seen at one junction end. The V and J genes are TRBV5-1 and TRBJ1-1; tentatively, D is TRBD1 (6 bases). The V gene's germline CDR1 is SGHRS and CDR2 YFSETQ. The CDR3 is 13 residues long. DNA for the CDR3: TGCGCCAGCAGCCCTCAGACAGGAACTGAAGTTTTCTTT. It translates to CASSPQTGTEVFF.

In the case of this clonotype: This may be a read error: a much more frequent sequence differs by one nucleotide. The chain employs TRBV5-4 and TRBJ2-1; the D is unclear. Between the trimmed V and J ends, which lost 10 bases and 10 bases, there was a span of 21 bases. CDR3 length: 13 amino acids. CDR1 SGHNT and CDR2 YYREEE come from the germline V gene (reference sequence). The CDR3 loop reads CAYTSIRKKEQFF. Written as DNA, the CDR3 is TGTGCCTATACCTCGATACGGAAGAAGGAGCAGTTCTTC.

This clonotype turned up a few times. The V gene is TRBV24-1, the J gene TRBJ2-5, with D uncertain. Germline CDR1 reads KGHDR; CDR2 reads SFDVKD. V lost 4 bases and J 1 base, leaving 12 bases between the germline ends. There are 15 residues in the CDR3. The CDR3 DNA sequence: TGTGCCACCAGTGACAAATCAGATAGCCAAGAGACCCAGTACTTC. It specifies CATSDKSDSQETQYF.

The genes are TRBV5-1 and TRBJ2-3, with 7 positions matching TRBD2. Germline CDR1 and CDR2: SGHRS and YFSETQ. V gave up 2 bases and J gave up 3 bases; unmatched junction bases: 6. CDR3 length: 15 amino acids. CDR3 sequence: CASSFGNGGTDTQYF. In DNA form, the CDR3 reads TGCGCCAGCAGCTTCGGAAACGGGGGGACAGATACGCAGTATTTT.

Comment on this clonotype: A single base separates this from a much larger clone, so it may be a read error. The CDR3 DNA reads TGTGCCAGGAGTGAACCTCTTGGGGAGCAGTACTTC. This translates into CARSEPLGEQYF. The chain has TRBV6-1 and TRBJ2-7; D is unresolved. The CDR3 length is 12 residues. Germline V CDR1 and CDR2: MNHNS, SASEGT.

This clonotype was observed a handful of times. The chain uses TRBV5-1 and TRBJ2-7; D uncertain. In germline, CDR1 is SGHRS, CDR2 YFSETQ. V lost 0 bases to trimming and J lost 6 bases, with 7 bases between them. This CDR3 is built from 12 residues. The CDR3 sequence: CASSLVVGEQYF. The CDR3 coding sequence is TGCGCCAGCAGCTTGGTGGTCGGCGAGCAGTACTTC.

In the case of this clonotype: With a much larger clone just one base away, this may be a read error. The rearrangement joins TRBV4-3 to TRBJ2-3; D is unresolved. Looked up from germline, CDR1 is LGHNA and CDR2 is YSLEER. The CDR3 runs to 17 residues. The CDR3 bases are TGCGCCAGCAACCAACCTTCCGGAGACCAAGACACAGATACGCAGTATTTT. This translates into CASNQPSGDQDTDTQYF.

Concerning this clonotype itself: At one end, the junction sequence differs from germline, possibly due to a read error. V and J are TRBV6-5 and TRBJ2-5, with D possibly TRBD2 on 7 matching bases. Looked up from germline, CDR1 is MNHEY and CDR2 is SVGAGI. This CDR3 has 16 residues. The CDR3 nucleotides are TGTGCCAGCAGTTACAGGGGGGGATACTCTGGAGAGACCCAGTGCTTC. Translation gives CASSYRGGYSGETQCF.

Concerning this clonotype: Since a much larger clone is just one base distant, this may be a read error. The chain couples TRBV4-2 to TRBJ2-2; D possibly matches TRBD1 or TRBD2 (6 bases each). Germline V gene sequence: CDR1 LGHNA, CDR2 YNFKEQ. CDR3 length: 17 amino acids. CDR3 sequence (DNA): TGTGCCAGCAACCAAGCTTCGGGGGCCGCGATCACCGGGGAGCTGTTTTTT. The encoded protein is CASNQASGAAITGELFF.